The clone carrying this TCR beta chain was counted a few times. All sequencing subjects had displayed CD8+CD57+ cell expansion on flow cytometry. In all patients, the disease was severe acquired aplastic anemia. Genomic DNA served as template for TCR beta VDJ and CDR3 profiling. TCRdb re-analysed the reads in MiXCR, keeping a single row per CDR3 protein. The repertoire consists of under 150,000 distinct CDR3 sequences, with approximately 36% occurring once and the leading ten covering over 2%. This sample is part of a study of CD8+CD57+ T cells in acquired aplastic anemia. The CDR3 contains 15 residues. Trimming stripped 7 bases from V and 0 bases from J, with 15 bases between. Germline CDR1 is MNHEY and CDR2 is SMNVEV (reference sequence).

This clonotype was obtained from a human donor with aplastic anemia. Input material: sorted CD4+, CD8+, or CD8+CD57+ T cells (not recorded which) from PBMCs. V usage is TRBV27 and J usage is TRBJ1-2; the D gene is possibly TRBD1 (6 bases). CDR3 protein: CASKLNRDANYGYTF. For the CDR3, the DNA is TGTGCCAGCAAACTCAACAGGGACGCTAACTATGGCTACACCTTC.